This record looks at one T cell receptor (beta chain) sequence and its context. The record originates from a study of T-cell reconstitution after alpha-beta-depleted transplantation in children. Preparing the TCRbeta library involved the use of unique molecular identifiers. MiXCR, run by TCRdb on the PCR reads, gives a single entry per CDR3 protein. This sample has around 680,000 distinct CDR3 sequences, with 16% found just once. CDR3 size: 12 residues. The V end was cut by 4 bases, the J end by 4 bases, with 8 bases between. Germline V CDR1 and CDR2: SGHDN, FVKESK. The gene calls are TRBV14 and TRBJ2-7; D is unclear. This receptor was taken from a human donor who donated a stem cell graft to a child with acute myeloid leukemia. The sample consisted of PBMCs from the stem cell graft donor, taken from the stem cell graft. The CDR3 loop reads CASSPNEYEQYV. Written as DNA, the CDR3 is TGTGCCAGCAGCCCCAACGAGTACGAGCAGTACGTC.